This T cell receptor beta chain was captured by sequencing in a study of shared clonotypes between healthy human individuals. Study at large: Plates per donor: three CD4 naive, three CD4 memory, two CD8 naive, one CD8 memory. General study results and limits: Non-shared clonotypes showed lower generation probabilities than clonotypes common to all four donors. An anticipated effect of sequencing depth on clonotype sharing among donors was recognized.

CD45RA+ naive and CD45RA-negative memory subsets were separated from CD4+ cells. Comment on this clone: Antigen unknown.

V dropped 4 bases and J dropped 6 bases, with 13 bases sitting between them. CDR1 LNHDA and CDR2 SQIVND come from the germline V gene (reference sequence). The CDR3 runs to 14 residues. The protocol was immunoSEQ multiplex PCR, while the TCRdb copy is restricted to in-frame clones and leaves out a portion. This sample has about 770,000 clones, with 72% found just once. This TCR was recovered from a woman aged 25 to 39 in good health. The chain links TRBV19 to TRBJ1-5; possibly TRBD1 for D (6 bases). The source material was memory CD4+ T cells sorted from blood. Subset described: CD45RA-negative fraction. This CDR3 reads CASSTITGTQPQHF. DNA for the CDR3: TGTGCCAGTAGTACCATAACAGGGACTCAGCCCCAGCATTTT.